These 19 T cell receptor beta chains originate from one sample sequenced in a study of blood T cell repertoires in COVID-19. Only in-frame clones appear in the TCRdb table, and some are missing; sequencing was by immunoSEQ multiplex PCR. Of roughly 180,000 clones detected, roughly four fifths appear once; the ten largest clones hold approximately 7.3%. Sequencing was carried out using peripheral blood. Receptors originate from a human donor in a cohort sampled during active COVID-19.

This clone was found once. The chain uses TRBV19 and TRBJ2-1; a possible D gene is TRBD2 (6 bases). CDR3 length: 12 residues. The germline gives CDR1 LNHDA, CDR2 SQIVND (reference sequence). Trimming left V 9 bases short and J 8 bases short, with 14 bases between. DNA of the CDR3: TGTGCCAGGAGACTAGAATCGGATGAGCAGTTCTTC. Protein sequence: CARRLESDEQFF.

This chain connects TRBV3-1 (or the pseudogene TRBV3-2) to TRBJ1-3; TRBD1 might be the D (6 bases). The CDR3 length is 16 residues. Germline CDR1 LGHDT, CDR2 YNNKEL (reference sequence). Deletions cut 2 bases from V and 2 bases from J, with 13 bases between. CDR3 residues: CASSQPPGHTGNTIYF. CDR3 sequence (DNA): TGTGCCAGCAGCCAACCGCCGGGACACACTGGAAACACCATATATTTT.

For the CDR3, the DNA is TGTGCCAGCAAACTTCTCCCAGGGGGTGGCTACACCTTC. This gives the protein CASKLLPGGGYTF. The rearrangement links TRBV27 to TRBJ1-2; 7 positions match TRBD1. The V gene's germline CDR1 is MNHEY and CDR2 SMNVEV (reference sequence). V was clipped by 7 bases and J by 7 bases; unmatched bases: 9. CDR3 size: 13 residues.

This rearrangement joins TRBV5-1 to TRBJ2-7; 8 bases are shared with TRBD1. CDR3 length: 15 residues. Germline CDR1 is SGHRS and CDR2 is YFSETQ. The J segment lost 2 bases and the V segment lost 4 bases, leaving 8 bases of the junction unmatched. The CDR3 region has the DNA TGCGCCAGCAGCCCCCTCAGGGGGCCTACCTACGAGCAGTACTTC. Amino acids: CASSPLRGPTYEQYF. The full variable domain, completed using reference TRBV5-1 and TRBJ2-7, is KAGVTQTPRYLIKTRGQQVTLSCSPISGHRSVSWYQQTPGQGLQFLFEYFSETQRNKGNFPGRFSGRQFSNSRSEMNVSTLELGDSALYLCASSPLRGPTYEQYFGPGTRLTVT.

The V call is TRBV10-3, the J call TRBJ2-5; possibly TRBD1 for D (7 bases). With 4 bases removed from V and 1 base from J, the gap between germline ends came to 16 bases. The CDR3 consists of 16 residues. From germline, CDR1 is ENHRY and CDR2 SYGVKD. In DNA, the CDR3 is TGTGCCATCAGTGGGGTCAGGGGGGAAACCCAAGAGACCCAGTACTTC. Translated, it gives CAISGVRGETQETQYF.

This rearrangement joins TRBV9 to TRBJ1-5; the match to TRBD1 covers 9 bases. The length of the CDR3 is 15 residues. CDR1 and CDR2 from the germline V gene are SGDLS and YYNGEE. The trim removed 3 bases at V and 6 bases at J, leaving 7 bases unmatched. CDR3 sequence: CASSGGQGLGQPQHF. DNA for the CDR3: TGTGCCAGCAGCGGGGGACAGGGTCTCGGTCAGCCCCAGCATTTT.

This CDR3 reads CASGLSSGNTIYF. For the CDR3, the DNA is TGTGCCAGCGGACTTAGCTCTGGAAACACCATATATTTT. The chain couples TRBV18 to TRBJ1-3; no firm D call. CDR1 is KGHSH and CDR2 is LQKENI in the germline V gene. V lost 8 bases to trimming and J lost 0 bases, with 8 bases between them. The CDR3 runs to 13 residues. Using reference TRBV18 and TRBJ1-3 for the parts outside the CDR3, the full variable domain is NAGVMQNPRHLVRRRGQEARLRCSPMKGHSHVYWYRQLPEEGLKFMVYLQKENIIDESGMPKERFSAEFPKEGPSILRIQQVVRGDSAAYFCASGLSSGNTIYFGEGSWLTVV.

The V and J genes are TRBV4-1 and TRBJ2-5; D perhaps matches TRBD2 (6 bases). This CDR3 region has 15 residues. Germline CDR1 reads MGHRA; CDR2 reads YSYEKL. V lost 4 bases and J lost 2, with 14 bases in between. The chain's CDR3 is CASSPLGGAQETQYF. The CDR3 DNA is TGCGCCAGCAGCCCTCTAGGAGGGGCGCAAGAGACCCAGTACTTC.

CDR3 region: CSVVLILNQETQYF. CDR3 bases: TGCAGCGTTGTACTTATACTTAACCAAGAGACCCAGTACTTC. The chain carries TRBV29-1 and TRBJ2-5; no clear D gene. This CDR3 contains 14 residues. V lost 4 bases to trimming and J lost 0 bases, with 12 bases between them. In germline, CDR1 is SQVTM, CDR2 ANQGSEA. Supplemented by reference TRBV29-1 and TRBJ2-5, the full variable domain reads SAVISQKPSRDICQRGTSLTIQCQVDSQVTMMFWYRQQPGQSLTLIATANQGSEATYESGFVIDKFPISRPNLTFSTLTVSNMSPEDSSIYLCSVVLILNQETQYFGPGTRLLVL.

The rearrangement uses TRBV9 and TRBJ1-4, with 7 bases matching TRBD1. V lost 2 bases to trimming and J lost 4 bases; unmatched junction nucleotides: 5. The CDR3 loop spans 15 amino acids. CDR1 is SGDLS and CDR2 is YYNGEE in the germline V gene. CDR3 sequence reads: CASSVRGTVNEKLFF. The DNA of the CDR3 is TGTGCCAGCAGCGTCCGCGGGACAGTTAATGAAAAACTGTTTTTT.

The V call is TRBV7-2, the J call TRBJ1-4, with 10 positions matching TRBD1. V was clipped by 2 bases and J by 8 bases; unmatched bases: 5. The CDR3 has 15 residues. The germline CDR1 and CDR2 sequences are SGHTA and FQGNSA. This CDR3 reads CASSLTGTGVEKLFF. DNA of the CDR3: TGTGCCAGCAGCTTAACTGGGACAGGGGTAGAAAAACTGTTTTTT. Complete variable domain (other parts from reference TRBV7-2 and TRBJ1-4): GAGVSQSPSNKVTEKGKDVELRCDPISGHTALYWYRQSLGQGLEFLIYFQGNSAPDKSGLPSDRFSAERTGGSVSTLTIQRTQQEDSAVYLCASSLTGTGVEKLFFGSGTQLSVL.

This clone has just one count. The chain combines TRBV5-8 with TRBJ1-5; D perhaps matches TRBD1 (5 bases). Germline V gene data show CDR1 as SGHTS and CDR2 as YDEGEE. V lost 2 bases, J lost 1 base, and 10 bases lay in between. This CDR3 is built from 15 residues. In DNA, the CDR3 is TGTGCCAGCAGCTTAGGACAAACAAGCAATCAGCCCCAGCATTTT. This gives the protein CASSLGQTSNQPQHF.

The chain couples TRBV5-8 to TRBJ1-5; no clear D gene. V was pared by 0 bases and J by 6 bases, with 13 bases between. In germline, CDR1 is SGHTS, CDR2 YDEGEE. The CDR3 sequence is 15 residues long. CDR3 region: CASSLDPAGGQPQHF. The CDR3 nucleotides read TGTGCCAGCAGCTTGGATCCGGCAGGAGGTCAGCCCCAGCATTTT. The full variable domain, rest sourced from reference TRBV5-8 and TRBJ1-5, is EAGVTQSPTHLIKTRGQQATLRCSPISGHTSVYWYQQALGLGLQFLLWYDEGEERNRGNFPPRFSGRQFPNYSSELNVNALELEDSALYLCASSLDPAGGQPQHFGDGTRLSIL.

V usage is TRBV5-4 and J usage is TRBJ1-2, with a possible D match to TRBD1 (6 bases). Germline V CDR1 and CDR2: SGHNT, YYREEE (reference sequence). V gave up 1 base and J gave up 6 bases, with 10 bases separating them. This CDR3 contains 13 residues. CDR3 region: CASSLRPGDGYTF. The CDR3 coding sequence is TGTGCCAGCAGCTTGAGGCCAGGGGATGGCTACACCTTC.

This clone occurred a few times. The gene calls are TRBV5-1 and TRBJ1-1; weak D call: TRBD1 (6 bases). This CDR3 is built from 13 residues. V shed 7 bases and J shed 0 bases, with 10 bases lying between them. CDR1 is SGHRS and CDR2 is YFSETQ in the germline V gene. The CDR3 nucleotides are TGCGCCAGCCGGACAGCCCTGAACACTGAAGCTTTCTTT. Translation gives CASRTALNTEAFF.

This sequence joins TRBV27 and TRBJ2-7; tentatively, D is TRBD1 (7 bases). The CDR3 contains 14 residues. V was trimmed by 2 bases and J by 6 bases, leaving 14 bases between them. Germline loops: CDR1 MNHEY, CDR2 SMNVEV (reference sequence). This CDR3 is CASSLGPGGGEQYF. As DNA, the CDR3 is TGTGCCAGCAGTTTAGGTCCAGGGGGAGGCGAGCAGTACTTC.

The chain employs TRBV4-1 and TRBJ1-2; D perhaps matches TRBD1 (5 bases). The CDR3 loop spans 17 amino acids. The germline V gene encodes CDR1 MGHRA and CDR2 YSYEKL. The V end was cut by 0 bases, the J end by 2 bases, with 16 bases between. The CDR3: CASSQDPMGGGNYGYTF. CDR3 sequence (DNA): TGCGCCAGCAGCCAAGATCCGATGGGGGGGGGAAACTATGGCTACACCTTC.

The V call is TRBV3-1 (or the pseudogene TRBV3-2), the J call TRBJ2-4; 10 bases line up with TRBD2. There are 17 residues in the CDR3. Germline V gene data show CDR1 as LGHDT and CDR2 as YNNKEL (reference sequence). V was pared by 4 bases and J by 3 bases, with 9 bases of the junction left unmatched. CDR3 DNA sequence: TGTGCCAGCAGCCCGCGTATTAGCGGGGGGAACAAAAACATTCAGTACTTC. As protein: CASSPRISGGNKNIQYF.

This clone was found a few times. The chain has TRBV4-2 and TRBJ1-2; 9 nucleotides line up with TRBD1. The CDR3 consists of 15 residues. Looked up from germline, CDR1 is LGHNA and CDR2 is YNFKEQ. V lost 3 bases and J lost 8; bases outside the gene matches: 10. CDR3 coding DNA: TGTGCCAGCAGCCAGCCCGACACAGGGGGCGGAGGCTACACCTTC. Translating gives CASSQPDTGGGGYTF.